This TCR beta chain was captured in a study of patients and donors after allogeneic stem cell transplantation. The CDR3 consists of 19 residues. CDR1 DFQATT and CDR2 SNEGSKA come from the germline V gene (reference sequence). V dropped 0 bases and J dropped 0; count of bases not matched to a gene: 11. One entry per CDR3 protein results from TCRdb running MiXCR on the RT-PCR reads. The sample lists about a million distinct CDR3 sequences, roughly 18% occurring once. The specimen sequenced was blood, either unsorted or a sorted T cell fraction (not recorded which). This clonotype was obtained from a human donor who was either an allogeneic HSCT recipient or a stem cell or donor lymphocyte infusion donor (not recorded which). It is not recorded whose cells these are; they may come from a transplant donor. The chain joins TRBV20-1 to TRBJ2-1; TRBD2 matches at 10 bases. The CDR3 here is CSARDEFLGTSDSYNEQFF. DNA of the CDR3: TGCAGTGCTAGAGATGAATTTCTTGGGACTAGCGACTCCTACAATGAGCAGTTCTTC.